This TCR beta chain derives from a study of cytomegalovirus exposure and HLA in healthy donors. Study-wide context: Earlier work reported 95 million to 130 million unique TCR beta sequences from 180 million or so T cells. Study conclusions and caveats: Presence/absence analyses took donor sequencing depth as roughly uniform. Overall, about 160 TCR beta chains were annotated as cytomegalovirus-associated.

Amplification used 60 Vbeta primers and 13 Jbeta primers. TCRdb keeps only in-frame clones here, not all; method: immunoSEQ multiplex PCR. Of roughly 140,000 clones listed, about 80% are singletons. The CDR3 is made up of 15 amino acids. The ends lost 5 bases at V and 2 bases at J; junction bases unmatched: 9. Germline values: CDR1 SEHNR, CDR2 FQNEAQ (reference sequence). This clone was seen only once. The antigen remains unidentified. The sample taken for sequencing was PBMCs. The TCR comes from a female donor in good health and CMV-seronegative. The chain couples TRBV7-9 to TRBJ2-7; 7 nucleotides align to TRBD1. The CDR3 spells CASSPTGVTTYEQYF. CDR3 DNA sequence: TGTGCCAGCAGCCCCACAGGGGTCACGACCTACGAGCAGTACTTC.